Listed here are 10 T cell receptor beta chains from one sample, sequenced in a study of blood T cell repertoires in COVID-19. Method: immunoSEQ multiplex PCR; TCRdb's copy keeps in-frame clones and lacks some. The data show about 68,000 clones, 86% seen once. Sequencing was performed on peripheral blood. Source of these receptors: a young man with acute or convalescent COVID-19.

The chain combines TRBV6-6 with TRBJ1-2; D ambiguous. The CDR3 loop spans 12 amino acids. Between the trimmed V and J ends, which lost 7 bases and 6 bases, there was a span of 12 bases. The germline V gene has CDR1 MNHNY and CDR2 SVGAGI (reference sequence). DNA for the CDR3: TGTGCCAGCACCCCGGGTGCGAATGGCTACACCTTC. Translation gives CASTPGANGYTF.

The gene calls are TRBV19 and TRBJ1-2; the D gene is possibly TRBD1 (6 bases). The CDR3 has 15 amino acids. V dropped 3 bases and J dropped 5 bases, with 16 bases sitting between them. Germline V gene lookup returns CDR1 LNHDA and CDR2 SQIVND (reference sequence). CDR3 nucleotides: TGTGCCAGTAGTATGGAATCACAGGGTATTTATGGCTACACCTTC. As protein: CASSMESQGIYGYTF.

J is TRBJ1-1 and V is TRBV29-1; D is undetermined. Deletions cut 5 bases from V and 0 bases from J, with 19 bases between. CDR1 and CDR2 from the germline V gene are SQVTM and ANQGSEA. The CDR3 extends over 16 amino acids. The CDR3 sequence is CSVTLPWSGLNTEAFF. Written as DNA, the CDR3 is TGCAGCGTTACCCTACCCTGGTCAGGTTTGAACACTGAAGCTTTCTTT.

The chain combines TRBV3-1 (or the pseudogene TRBV3-2) with TRBJ2-7; a weak D match, TRBD1 (5 bases). Germline-derived CDR1 and CDR2 are LGHDT and YNNKEL (reference sequence). This CDR3 region has 13 residues. The ends were cut back, 4 bases at V and 6 bases at J, with 13 bases in the middle. CDR3 sequence reads: CASSRGNPGEQYF. DNA for the CDR3: TGTGCCAGCAGCCGGGGCAATCCGGGCGAGCAGTACTTC.

A word on this clone: One end of the junction fails to match germline, which may point to a read error. The V gene is TRBV23-1, the J gene TRBJ2-7; the D is unclear. TRBV23-1 is designated an ORF whose function remains uncertain. The CDR3 contains 8 residues. CDR3 amino acids: CASRLTDF. The DNA of the CDR3 is TGCGCCAGCCGTCTCACAGACTTC.

This clone was observed a single time. The chain carries TRBV7-2 and TRBJ1-3; D remains unclear. Looked up from germline, CDR1 is SGHTA and CDR2 is FQGNSA. V was shortened by 2 bases and J by 0 bases, with 5 bases between the two germline ends. This CDR3 has 14 amino acids. Written as DNA, the CDR3 is TGTGCCAGCAGCTTATACAGCTCTGGAAACACCATATATTTT. Encoded protein: CASSLYSSGNTIYF.

In this sample, this clone turned up a few times. V gene TRBV19 combines with J gene TRBJ2-7, with 8 bases identical to TRBD1. Germline CDR1 LNHDA, CDR2 SQIVND (reference sequence). With 4 bases clipped from V and 5 bases from J, the junction kept 7 bases outside the gene matches. The CDR3 totals 14 residues. CDR3 sequence reads: CASSRDRKFNEQYF. The DNA of the CDR3 is TGTGCCAGTAGTAGGGACAGGAAGTTTAACGAGCAGTACTTC. Combining the CDR3 with reference TRBV19 and TRBJ2-7 gives the whole variable domain DGGITQSPKYLFRKEGQNVTLSCEQNLNHDAMYWYRQDPGQGLRLIYYSQIVNDFQKGDIAEGYSVSREKKESFPLTVTSAQKNPTAFYLCASSRDRKFNEQYFGPGTRLTVT.

The rearrangement links TRBV25-1 to TRBJ1-1, with 7 bases that match TRBD1. The CDR3 totals 13 residues. Germline CDR1 is MGHDK and CDR2 is SYGVNS. Trimming cost V 6 bases and J 0 bases; bases outside gene matches: 1. In DNA form, the CDR3 reads TGTGCCAGCAGAGACAGGGTGAACACTGAAGCTTTCTTT. Its protein product is CASRDRVNTEAFF.

The chain carries TRBV4-1 and TRBJ2-7, with TRBD2 identical over 8 bases. In germline, CDR1 is MGHRA, CDR2 YSYEKL. The CDR3 contains 14 residues. The J segment lost 0 bases and the V segment lost 3 bases, leaving 1 base of the junction unmatched. The CDR3 protein is CASSHSGNSYEQYF. CDR3 bases: TGCGCCAGCAGCCATAGCGGGAACTCCTACGAGCAGTACTTC.

This sequence joins TRBV27 and TRBJ2-7; TRBD1 might be the D (6 bases). CDR3 length: 13 residues. CDR1 and CDR2 from the germline V gene are MNHEY and SMNVEV (reference sequence). Trimming cost V 5 bases and J 2 bases, with 10 bases left between them. The CDR3 region has the DNA TGTGCCAGCAGTGCCCAGGGGACCTACGAGCAGTACTTC. This gives the protein CASSAQGTYEQYF.